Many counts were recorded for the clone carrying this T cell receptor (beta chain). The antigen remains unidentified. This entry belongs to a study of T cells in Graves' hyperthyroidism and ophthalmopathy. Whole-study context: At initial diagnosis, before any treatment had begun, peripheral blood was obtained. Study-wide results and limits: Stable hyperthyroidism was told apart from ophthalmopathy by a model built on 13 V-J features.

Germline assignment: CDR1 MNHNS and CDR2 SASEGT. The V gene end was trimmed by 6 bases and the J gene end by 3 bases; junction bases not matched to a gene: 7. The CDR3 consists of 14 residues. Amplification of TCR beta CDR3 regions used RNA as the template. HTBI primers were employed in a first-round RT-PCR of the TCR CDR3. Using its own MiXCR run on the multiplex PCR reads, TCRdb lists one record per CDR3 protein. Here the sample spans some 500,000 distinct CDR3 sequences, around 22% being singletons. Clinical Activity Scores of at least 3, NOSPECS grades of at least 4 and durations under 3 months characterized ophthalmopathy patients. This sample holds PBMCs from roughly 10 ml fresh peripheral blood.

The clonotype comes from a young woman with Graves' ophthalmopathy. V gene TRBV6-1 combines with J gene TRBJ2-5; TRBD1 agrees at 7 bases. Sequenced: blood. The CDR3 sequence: CASSTLTGEETQYF. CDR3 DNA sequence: TGTGCCAGCAGCACACTAACAGGGGAAGAGACCCAGTACTTC.